A single sample gave rise to the 16 T cell receptor beta chains below, sequenced in a study of identical twins. TCRdb reprocessed the 5' RACE reads with MiXCR, giving one entry per CDR3 protein. The table lists roughly 700,000 distinct CDR3 sequences, over 8.5% of them singletons. The sample also formed part of further work on yellow fever vaccine responses in identical twins.

The sequenced sample consisted of PBMCs. Receptors originate from a woman aged 18-29 years in good health.

This sequence joins TRBV5-1 and TRBJ1-3, with 8 bases identical to TRBD1. The germline CDR1 and CDR2 sequences are SGHRS and YFSETQ. V shed 3 bases and J 2 bases; nucleotides not matched to a gene: 7. The CDR3 extends over 16 amino acids. CDR3 sequence (DNA): TGCGCCAGCAGCTCAGGACAGGGTTTGGCTGGAAACACCATATATTTT. Translating gives CASSSGQGLAGNTIYF.

This clonotype was seen repeatedly, ten times or more. This chain links TRBV4-1 with TRBJ2-2; 15 bases are shared with TRBD2. This CDR3 has 17 residues. CDR1 MGHRA and CDR2 YSYEKL come from the germline V gene. After removal of 5 bases from V and 6 bases from J, the junction contained 7 bases not matched to a gene. The CDR3 DNA reads TGCGCCAGCAGCGCGGGACTAGCGGGAGGCCCCTCCGGGGAGCTGTTTTTT. It yields the protein CASSAGLAGGPSGELFF.

This clonotype has just a few counts. The J gene is TRBJ1-2, the V gene TRBV15; D is perhaps TRBD1 (5 bases). The germline V gene has CDR1 LNHNV and CDR2 YYDKDF (reference sequence). Trimming cost V 0 bases and J 4 bases, with 12 bases left between them. There are 15 residues in the CDR3. The CDR3 coding sequence is TGTGCCACCAGCAGAGATCAGGGCAGTACCTATGGCTACACCTTC. This sequence encodes CATSRDQGSTYGYTF.

This clonotype came up many times. V usage is TRBV10-3 and J usage is TRBJ1-6; D perhaps matches TRBD1 (5 bases). Trimming removed 4 bases from V and 5 bases from J, with 9 bases in between. This CDR3 has 14 residues. CDR1 ENHRY and CDR2 SYGVKD come from the germline V gene. The CDR3 spells CAISGGNNNSPLHF. For the CDR3, the DNA is TGTGCCATCAGTGGGGGCAACAATAATTCACCCCTCCACTTT.

V usage is TRBV6-1 and J usage is TRBJ1-1; D possibly corresponds to TRBD1 (6 bases). This CDR3 is built from 15 residues. Trimming took 8 bases from V and 4 from J, leaving 20 bases between them. Germline values: CDR1 MNHNS, CDR2 SASEGT. The CDR3 sequence: CASALGSRGGTEAFF. The DNA for the CDR3 is TGTGCCAGCGCATTGGGCTCCAGGGGAGGCACTGAAGCTTTCTTT.

In its sample, this clonotype was seen a few times. The chain links TRBV10-2 to TRBJ2-3, with TRBD2 identical over 8 bases. The CDR3 covers 19 residues. The J segment lost 4 bases and the V segment lost 0 bases, leaving 15 bases of the junction unmatched. Germline lookup yields CDR1 WSHSY and CDR2 SAAADI. CDR3 DNA sequence: TGCGCCAGCAGTGAGTCGGTTTCTACGGGGGGGCCCGTTTCAGATACGCAGTATTTT. Amino acid sequence: CASSESVSTGGPVSDTQYF.

V and J are TRBV20-1 and TRBJ2-7; the D gene is possibly TRBD2 (5 bases). In germline, CDR1 is DFQATT, CDR2 SNEGSKA (reference sequence). The CDR3 contains 14 residues. The V and J ends lost 6 bases and 0 bases respectively, with 15 bases between them. This chain's CDR3 is CSAWFSARSYEQYF. CDR3 DNA sequence: TGCAGTGCGTGGTTTAGCGCACGCTCCTACGAGCAGTACTTC.

The chain recombines TRBV20-1 with TRBJ2-1; 10 bases match TRBD2. J lost 0 bases, V lost 3 bases, and 5 bases had no gene match. The CDR3 sequence is 16 residues long. Germline V gene sequence: CDR1 DFQATT, CDR2 SNEGSKA (reference sequence). The CDR3 coding sequence is TGCAGTGCTAGCCAACTAGCGGGGAGCTCCTACAATGAGCAGTTCTTC. It encodes CSASQLAGSSYNEQFF.

This clonotype was recorded at least ten times. The chain carries TRBV7-8 and TRBJ2-1; D may be TRBD2 (7 bases). Germline V gives CDR1 SGHVS, CDR2 FQNEAQ. V was clipped by 2 bases and J by 6 bases, with 11 bases between them. The CDR3 is made up of 14 amino acids. The CDR3 DNA reads as TGTGCCAGCAGCTTAAGGGGGGGGTCCAATGAGCAGTTCTTC. This gives the protein CASSLRGGSNEQFF.

V is TRBV9 and J is TRBJ2-3; 8 bases agree with TRBD2. The germline V gene encodes CDR1 SGDLS and CDR2 YYNGEE. This CDR3 region has 18 residues. V lost 3 bases to trimming and J lost 2 bases; unmatched junction nucleotides: 14. For the CDR3, the DNA is TGTGCCAGCAGCGGGCCTAAAGGGCGCGGGGGGAACACAGATACGCAGTATTTT. This gives the protein CASSGPKGRGGNTDTQYF.

The chain uses TRBV11-2 and TRBJ2-5; 15 bases align to TRBD2. The CDR3 loop spans 18 amino acids. Trimming at V came to 3 bases and at J to 4 bases, leaving 9 bases not matched to a gene. Germline loops: CDR1 SGHAT, CDR2 FQNNGV. The CDR3 nucleotides read TGTGCCAGCAGCTTGGGGACTAGCGGGGGGCCCTTGAGAGAGACCCAGTACTTC. Protein sequence: CASSLGTSGGPLRETQYF.

This clonotype was observed a few times. The V gene is TRBV12-3 or TRBV12-4, the J gene TRBJ2-5; TRBD2 matches at 10 bases. The CDR3 is 16 residues long. The trim removed 6 bases at V and 2 bases at J, leaving 9 bases unmatched. The CDR3 sequence is CASRPSSGGPQETQYF. CDR3 nucleotides: TGTGCCAGCAGGCCGTCTAGCGGGGGCCCACAAGAGACCCAGTACTTC.

This clonotype was counted many times. The chain links TRBV3-1 to TRBJ2-7; D might be TRBD1 (5 bases). The CDR3 sequence is 15 residues long. Germline V lookup: CDR1 LGHDT, CDR2 YNNKEL (reference sequence). V lost 0 bases to trimming and J lost 1 base, with 10 bases between them. The CDR3 sequence is CASSQEVAGSYEQYF. CDR3 sequence (DNA): TGTGCCAGCAGCCAAGAAGTGGCAGGGTCCTACGAGCAGTACTTC.

This clonotype came up many times. V gene TRBV4-3 combines with J gene TRBJ2-1, with D perhaps being TRBD1 or TRBD2 (7 bases each). CDR3 length: 17 amino acids. Per the germline V gene, CDR1 is LGHNA and CDR2 is YSLEER. V shed 0 bases and J shed 8 bases, with 20 bases lying between them. CDR3 loop: CASSQDRTGLEGYEQFF. CDR3 nucleotide sequence: TGCGCCAGCAGCCAAGATAGGACAGGACTAGAGGGGTATGAGCAGTTCTTC.

The chain has TRBV29-1 and TRBJ1-1; D is ambiguous. Germline values: CDR1 SQVTM, CDR2 ANQGSEA. V gave up 7 bases and J gave up 0 bases, with 6 bases separating them. The CDR3 length is 11 residues. The CDR3 is CSGALNTEAFF. The CDR3 bases are TGCAGCGGGGCGTTGAACACTGAAGCTTTCTTT.

This rearrangement joins TRBV28 to TRBJ2-3, with D unclear. This CDR3 comprises 13 residues. The germline V gene encodes CDR1 MDHEN and CDR2 SYDVKM. V was shortened by 5 bases and J by 1 base, with 7 bases between the two germline ends. The CDR3 DNA is TGTGCCAGCAGTACACCGGGCACAGATACGCAGTATTTT. Amino acids: CASSTPGTDTQYF.